This T cell receptor beta chain was observed in a study of blood T cells in healthy people across ages. This clonotype was seen more than once but under ten times. Combining a sample-barcoded 5' primer with a J-beta primer mix, a second PCR ran for roughly 6 to 12 cycles. TCRdb processed the 5' RACE reads anew with MiXCR; each CDR3 protein has one entry. Of 1.2 million to 1.5 million distinct CDR3 sequences in the sample, around 59% were seen once. Germline-derived CDR1 and CDR2 are MNHNY and SVGAGI (reference sequence). V was clipped by 8 bases and J by 0 bases, with 17 bases between them. This CDR3 is 15 amino acids long.

V gene TRBV6-6 combines with J gene TRBJ2-7, with D maybe TRBD2 (6 bases). The clonotype originates from a man younger than 30 in good health. The source material was blood. The CDR3 protein is CASRILAGSSYEQYF. CDR3 bases: TGTGCCAGCCGAATCCTGGCGGGGAGCTCCTACGAGCAGTACTTC.